The 10 T cell receptor beta chains in this list originate from one sample, sequenced in a study of control samples from healthy donors and cancer patients. Only in-frame clones appear in the TCRdb table, and some are missing; sequencing was by immunoSEQ multiplex PCR. Found here are about 100,000 clones, 75% to 90% of them singletons; the top ten hold under 10%. Sequenced material: blood. The receptor source for this set is a man aged 25 to 40 in good health.

The sample holds a few counts of this clone. The chain couples TRBV6-2 or TRBV6-3 to TRBJ2-7, with D tentatively TRBD2 (6 bases). Trimming stripped 2 bases from V and 0 bases from J, with 17 bases between. The CDR3 totals 17 residues. The germline V gene encodes CDR1 MNHEY and CDR2 SVGEGT. CDR3 residues: CASSYPTTSFSSYEQYF. In DNA, the CDR3 is TGTGCCAGCAGTTACCCTACTACTAGCTTTAGCTCCTACGAGCAGTACTTC.

This clone came up once. The chain links TRBV5-4 to TRBJ2-1; D is undetermined. V dropped 0 bases and J dropped 0 bases, with 7 bases sitting between them. This CDR3 region has 15 residues. Germline V gene sequence: CDR1 SGHNT, CDR2 YYREEE (reference sequence). The CDR3 nucleotides read TGTGCCAGCAGCTTGGTCGGTAGCTCCTACAATGAGCAGTTCTTC. Its protein is CASSLVGSSYNEQFF.

The chain is built from TRBV14 and TRBJ1-2, with D possibly matching TRBD1 (6 bases). V dropped 2 bases and J dropped 2 bases, with 12 bases sitting between them. Germline CDR1 is SGHDN and CDR2 is FVKESK. The CDR3 has 15 amino acids. In DNA, the CDR3 is TGTGCCAGCAGCCAATTGGGGCAGGGGAACTATGGCTACACCTTC. It codes for CASSQLGQGNYGYTF.

The rearrangement uses TRBV28 and TRBJ1-1, with 10 bases identical to TRBD1. Losses at the gene ends were 2 bases for V and 3 bases for J; bases not matched to a gene: 6. The CDR3 has 16 residues. Germline CDR1 is MDHEN and CDR2 is SYDVKM. The CDR3 is CASSLPRGQGDTEAFF. The CDR3 coding sequence is TGTGCCAGCAGTTTACCCCGAGGACAGGGGGACACTGAAGCTTTCTTT.

V and J are TRBV5-4 and TRBJ2-1; 10 bases are a match to TRBD2. CDR1 and CDR2 from the germline V gene are SGHNT and YYREEE (reference sequence). V lost 1 base, J lost 6 bases, and 16 bases stayed unmatched. This CDR3 contains 19 residues. The CDR3 sequence is CASSLPWLAGAGQGNEQFF. CDR3 DNA: TGTGCCAGCAGCTTGCCCTGGCTAGCGGGAGCGGGTCAGGGCAATGAGCAGTTCTTC.

The chain is built from TRBV11-2 and TRBJ2-7; TRBD1 agrees at 7 bases. The V segment lost 5 bases and the J segment 4 bases; nucleotides outside the gene matches: 5. Germline CDR1 reads SGHAT; CDR2 reads FQNNGV. The CDR3 extends over 13 amino acids. The CDR3 bases are TGTGCCAGCAGCCCCGACAGGGCGTACGAGCAGTACGTC. As protein: CASSPDRAYEQYV.

The chain joins TRBV5-8 to TRBJ2-5; D unresolved. This CDR3 is built from 15 residues. The ends were cut back, 2 bases at V and 1 base at J, with 12 bases in the middle. Germline V gene sequence: CDR1 SGHTS, CDR2 YDEGEE. The CDR3 spells CASSLPRLPQETQYF. DNA of the CDR3: TGTGCCAGCAGCTTACCGCGGCTACCCCAAGAGACCCAGTACTTC.

The chain combines TRBV2 with TRBJ2-1; D is uncertain. With 2 bases removed from V and 6 bases from J, the gap between germline ends came to 11 bases. This CDR3 is 14 amino acids long. Germline V gene lookup returns CDR1 SNHLY and CDR2 FYNNEI. The CDR3 nucleotides read TGTGCCAGCAGTGAACTGCGCTCTGTCAATGAGCAGTTCTTC. Protein product: CASSELRSVNEQFF. The complete variable domain, with remaining parts taken from reference TRBV2 and TRBJ2-1, reads EPEVTQTPSHQVTQMGQEVILRCVPISNHLYFYWYRQILGQKVEFLVSFYNNEISEKSEIFDDQFSVERPDGSNFTLKIRSTKLEDSAMYFCASSELRSVNEQFFGPGTRLTVL.

The genes are TRBV7-2 and TRBJ1-3; a possible D gene is TRBD1 (6 bases). Germline CDR1 reads SGHTA; CDR2 reads FQGNSA. The CDR3 covers 15 residues. V was shortened by 5 bases and J by 1 base, with 12 bases between the two germline ends. CDR3 in DNA: TGTGCCAGCAGCCTATCGGACAGATCTGGAAACACCATATATTTT. Its protein is CASSLSDRSGNTIYF.

The chain links TRBV4-2 to TRBJ2-3, with TRBD1 matching 8 bases. With 0 bases clipped from V and 0 bases from J, the junction kept 2 bases outside the gene matches. In germline, CDR1 is LGHNA, CDR2 YNFKEQ. CDR3 length: 16 amino acids. The CDR3 here is CASSQDGQGSTDTQYF. The DNA of the CDR3 is TGTGCCAGCAGCCAAGATGGACAGGGTAGCACAGATACGCAGTATTTT.